This TCR beta chain is drawn from a study of cytotoxic CD8 clonotypes in ibrutinib-treated CLL. Per the germline V gene, CDR1 is SGHNT and CDR2 is YYREEE (reference sequence). The ends lost 0 bases at V and 4 bases at J; junction bases unmatched: 8. The CDR3 is 16 residues long. With regard to this clone: What it binds is not known.

General study findings and limits: Rare overall, public clonotypes shrank or held steady under therapy.

Deep sequencing aimed at 1 in 200,000 to 1 in 1 million T cells' resolution. Assay: immunoSEQ multiplex PCR; the TCRdb copy retains only in-frame clones and omits some. In the table there are about 310,000 clones, 80% of which are singletons. The V call is TRBV5-4, the J call TRBJ2-5; 8 bases align to TRBD1. Sample: PBMCs, taken before ibrutinib treatment. The TCR comes from a human donor with chronic lymphocytic leukemia. The CDR3 region has the DNA TGTGCCAGCAGCTTGGCCATGGGGCAGGGGGCAGAGACCCAGTACTTC. Protein sequence: CASSLAMGQGAETQYF.